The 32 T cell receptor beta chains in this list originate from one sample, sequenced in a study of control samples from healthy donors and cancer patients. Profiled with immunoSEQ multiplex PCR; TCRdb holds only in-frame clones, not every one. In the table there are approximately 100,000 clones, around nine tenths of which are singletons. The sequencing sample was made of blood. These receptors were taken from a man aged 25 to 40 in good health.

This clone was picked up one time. DNA for the CDR3: TGTGCCAGTAGTTCAGGGGGTAATCAAGAGACCCAGTACTTC. Amino acids: CASSSGGNQETQYF. The V gene is TRBV19, the J gene TRBJ2-5; 7 bases align to TRBD1. The V and J ends lost 5 bases and 2 bases, in that order; junction bases with no gene match: 5. The CDR3 consists of 14 residues. The germline gives CDR1 LNHDA, CDR2 SQIVND (reference sequence).

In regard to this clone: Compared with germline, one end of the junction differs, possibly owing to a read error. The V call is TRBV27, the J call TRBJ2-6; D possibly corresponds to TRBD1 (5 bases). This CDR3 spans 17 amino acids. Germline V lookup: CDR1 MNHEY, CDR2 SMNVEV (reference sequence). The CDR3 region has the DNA TGTGCCAGCAGTACCATCTCAGGGTACTCTGGAGCCAACGTCCTGACTTTC. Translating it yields CASSTISGYSGANVLTF.

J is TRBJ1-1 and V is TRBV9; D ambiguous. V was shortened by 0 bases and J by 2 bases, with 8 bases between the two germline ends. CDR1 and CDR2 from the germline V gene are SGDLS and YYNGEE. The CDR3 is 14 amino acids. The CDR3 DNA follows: TGTGCCAGCAGCGTAGGGAAGGGTAACACTGAAGCTTTCTTT. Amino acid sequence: CASSVGKGNTEAFF.

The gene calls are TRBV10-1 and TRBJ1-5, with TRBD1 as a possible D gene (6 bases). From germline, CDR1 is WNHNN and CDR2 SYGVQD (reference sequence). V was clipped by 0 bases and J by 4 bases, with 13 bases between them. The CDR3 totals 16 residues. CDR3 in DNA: TGCGCCAGCAGTGAGTCGAACAGGGCGGGGAATCAGCCCCAGCATTTT. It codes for CASSESNRAGNQPQHF.

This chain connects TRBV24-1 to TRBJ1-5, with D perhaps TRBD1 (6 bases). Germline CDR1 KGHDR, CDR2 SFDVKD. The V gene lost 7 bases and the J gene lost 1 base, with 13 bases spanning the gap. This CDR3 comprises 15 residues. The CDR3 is CATSEAQGSNQPQHF. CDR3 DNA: TGTGCCACCAGCGAGGCACAGGGAAGCAATCAGCCCCAGCATTTT.

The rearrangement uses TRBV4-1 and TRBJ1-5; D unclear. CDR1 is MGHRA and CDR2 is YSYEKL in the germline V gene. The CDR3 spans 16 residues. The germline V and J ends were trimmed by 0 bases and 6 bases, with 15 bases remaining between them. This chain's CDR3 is CASSQEGYLKSQPQHF. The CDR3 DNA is TGCGCCAGCAGCCAAGAGGGGTACCTTAAGAGTCAGCCCCAGCATTTT.

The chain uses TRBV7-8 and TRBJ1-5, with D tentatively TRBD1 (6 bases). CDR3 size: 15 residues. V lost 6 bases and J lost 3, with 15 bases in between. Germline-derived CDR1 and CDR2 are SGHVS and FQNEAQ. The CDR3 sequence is CASSYRGQNNQPQHF. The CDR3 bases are TGTGCCAGCAGTTACCGGGGGCAGAACAATCAGCCCCAGCATTTT.

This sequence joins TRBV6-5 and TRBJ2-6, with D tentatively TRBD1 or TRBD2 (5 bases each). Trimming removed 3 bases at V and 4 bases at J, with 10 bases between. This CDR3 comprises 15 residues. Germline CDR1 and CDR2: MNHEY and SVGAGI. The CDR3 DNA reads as TGTGCCAGCAGTTATTTAGGGGACGGGGCCAACGTCCTGACTTTC. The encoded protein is CASSYLGDGANVLTF.

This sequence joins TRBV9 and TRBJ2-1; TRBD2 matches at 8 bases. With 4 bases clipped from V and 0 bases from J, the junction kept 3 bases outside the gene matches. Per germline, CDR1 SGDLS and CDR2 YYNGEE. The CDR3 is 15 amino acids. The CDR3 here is CASSPGTSSYNEQFF. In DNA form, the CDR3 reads TGTGCCAGCAGCCCCGGGACTAGCTCCTACAATGAGCAGTTCTTC.

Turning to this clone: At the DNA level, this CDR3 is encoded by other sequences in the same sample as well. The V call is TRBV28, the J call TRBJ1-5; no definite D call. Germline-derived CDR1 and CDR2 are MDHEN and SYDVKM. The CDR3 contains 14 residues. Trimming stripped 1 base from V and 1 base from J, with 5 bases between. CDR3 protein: CASSLSSSNQPQHF. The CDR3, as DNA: TGTGCCAGCAGTTTATCCAGCAGCAATCAGCCCCAGCATTTT.

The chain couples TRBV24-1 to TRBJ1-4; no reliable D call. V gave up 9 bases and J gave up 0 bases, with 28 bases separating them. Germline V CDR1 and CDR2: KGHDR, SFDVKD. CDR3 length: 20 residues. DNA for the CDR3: TGTGCCACCGAACAGAGACCAAGTGCCGATCGGCTAACAACTAATGAAAAACTGTTTTTT. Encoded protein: CATEQRPSADRLTTNEKLFF.

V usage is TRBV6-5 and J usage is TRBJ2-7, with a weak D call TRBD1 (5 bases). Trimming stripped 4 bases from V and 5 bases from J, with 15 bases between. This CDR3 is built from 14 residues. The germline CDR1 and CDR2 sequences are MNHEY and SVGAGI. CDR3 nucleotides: TGTGCCAGCAGTTCCGAGGCAGGGTCGGACGAGCAGTACGTC. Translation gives CASSSEAGSDEQYV.

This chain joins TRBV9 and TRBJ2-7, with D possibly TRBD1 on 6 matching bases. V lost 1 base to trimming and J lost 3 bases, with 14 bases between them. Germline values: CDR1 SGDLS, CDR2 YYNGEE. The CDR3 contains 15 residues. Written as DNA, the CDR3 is TGTGCCAGCAGCGTACAGGCAGGGGCGCTCTACGAGCAGTACTTC. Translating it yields CASSVQAGALYEQYF.

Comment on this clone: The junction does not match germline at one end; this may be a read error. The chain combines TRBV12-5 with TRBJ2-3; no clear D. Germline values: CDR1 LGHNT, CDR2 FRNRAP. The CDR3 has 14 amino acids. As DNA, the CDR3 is TGTGCTAGTGATTTGGGTGGGGGCACAGATACGCAGTATTTT. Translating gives CASDLGGGTDTQYF.

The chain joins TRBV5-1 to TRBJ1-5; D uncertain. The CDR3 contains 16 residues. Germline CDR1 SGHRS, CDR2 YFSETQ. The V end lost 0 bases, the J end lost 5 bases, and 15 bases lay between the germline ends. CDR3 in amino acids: CASSLGPHGLDQPQHF. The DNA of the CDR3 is TGCGCCAGCAGCTTGGGGCCCCACGGGTTGGATCAGCCCCAGCATTTT.

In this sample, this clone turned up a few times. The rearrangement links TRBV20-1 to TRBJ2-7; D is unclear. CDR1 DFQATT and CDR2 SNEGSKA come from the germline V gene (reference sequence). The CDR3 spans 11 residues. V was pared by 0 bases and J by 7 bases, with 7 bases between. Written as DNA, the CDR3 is TGCAGTGCTAGAGATGAGAGGGAGCAGTACGTC. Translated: CSARDEREQYV.

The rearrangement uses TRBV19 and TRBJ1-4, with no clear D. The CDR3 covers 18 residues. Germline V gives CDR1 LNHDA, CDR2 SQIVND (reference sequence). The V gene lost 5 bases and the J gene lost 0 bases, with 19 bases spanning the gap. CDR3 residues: CASSPRYTQLATNEKLFF. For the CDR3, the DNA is TGTGCCAGTAGTCCCCGTTATACCCAGCTTGCAACTAATGAAAAACTGTTTTTT.

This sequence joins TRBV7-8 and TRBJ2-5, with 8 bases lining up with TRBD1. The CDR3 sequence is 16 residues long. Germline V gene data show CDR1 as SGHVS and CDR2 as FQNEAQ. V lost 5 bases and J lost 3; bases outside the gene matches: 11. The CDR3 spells CASSRTGRTFKETQYF. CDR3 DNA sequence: TGTGCCAGCAGCCGGACAGGGAGAACATTCAAAGAGACCCAGTACTTC. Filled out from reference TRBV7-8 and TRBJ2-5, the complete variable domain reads GAGVSQSPRYKVAKRGQDVALRCDPISGHVSLFWYQQALGQGPEFLTYFQNEAQLDKSGLPSDRFFAERPEGSVSTLKIQRTQQEDSAVYLCASSRTGRTFKETQYFGPGTRLLVL.

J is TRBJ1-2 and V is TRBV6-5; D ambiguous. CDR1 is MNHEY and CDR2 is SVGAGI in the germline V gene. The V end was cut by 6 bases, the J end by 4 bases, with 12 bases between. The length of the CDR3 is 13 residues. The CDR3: CASSRTKGYGYTF. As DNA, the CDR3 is TGTGCCAGCAGCCGAACCAAGGGCTATGGCTACACCTTC.

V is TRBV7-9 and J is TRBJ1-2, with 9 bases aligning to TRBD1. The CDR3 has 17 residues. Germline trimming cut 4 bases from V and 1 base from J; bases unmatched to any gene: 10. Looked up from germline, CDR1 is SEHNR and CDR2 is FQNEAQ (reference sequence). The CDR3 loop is CASSSGQGRSINYGYTF. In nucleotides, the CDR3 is TGTGCCAGCAGCTCTGGACAGGGGCGGAGTATTAACTATGGCTACACCTTC.

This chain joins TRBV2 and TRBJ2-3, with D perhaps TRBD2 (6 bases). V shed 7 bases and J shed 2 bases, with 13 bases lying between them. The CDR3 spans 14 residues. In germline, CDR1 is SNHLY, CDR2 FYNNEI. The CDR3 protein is CASTKRDSTDTQYF. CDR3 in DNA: TGTGCCAGCACTAAAAGGGACTCCACAGATACGCAGTATTTT.

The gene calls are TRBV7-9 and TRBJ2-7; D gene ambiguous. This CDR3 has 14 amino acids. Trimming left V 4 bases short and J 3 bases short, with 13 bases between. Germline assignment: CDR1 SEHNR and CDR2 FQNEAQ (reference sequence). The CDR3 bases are TGTGCCAGCAGCTCACTCCCCCGATTCTACGAGCAGTACTTC. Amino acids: CASSSLPRFYEQYF.

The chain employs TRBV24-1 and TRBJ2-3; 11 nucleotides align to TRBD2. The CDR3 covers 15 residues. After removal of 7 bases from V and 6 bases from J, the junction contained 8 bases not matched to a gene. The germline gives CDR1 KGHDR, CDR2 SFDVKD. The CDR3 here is CATRDSGGALDTQYF. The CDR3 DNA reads TGTGCCACCAGAGATAGCGGGGGGGCCCTGGATACGCAGTATTTT.

The CDR3 DNA follows: TGTGCCAGCAGCGTAGGGACTAGATCCTACAATGAGCAGTTCTTC. Encoded protein: CASSVGTRSYNEQFF. The J gene is TRBJ2-1, the V gene TRBV9; 7 nucleotides line up with TRBD2. CDR3 length: 15 residues. V dropped 0 bases and J dropped 1; count of bases not matched to a gene: 1. The germline gives CDR1 SGDLS, CDR2 YYNGEE.

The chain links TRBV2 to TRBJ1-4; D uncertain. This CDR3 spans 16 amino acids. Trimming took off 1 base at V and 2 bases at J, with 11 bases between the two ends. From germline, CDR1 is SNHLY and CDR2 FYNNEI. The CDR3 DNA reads TGTGCCAGCAGTGAAGGCGGTCCCACGACTAATGAAAAACTGTTTTTT. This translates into CASSEGGPTTNEKLFF.

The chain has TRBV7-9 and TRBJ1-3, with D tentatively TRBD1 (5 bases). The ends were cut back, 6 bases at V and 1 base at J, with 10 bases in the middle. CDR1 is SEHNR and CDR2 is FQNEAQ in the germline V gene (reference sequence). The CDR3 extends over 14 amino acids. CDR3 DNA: TGTGCCAGCAGTCCAGGGACTTCTGGAAACACCATATATTTT. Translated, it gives CASSPGTSGNTIYF.

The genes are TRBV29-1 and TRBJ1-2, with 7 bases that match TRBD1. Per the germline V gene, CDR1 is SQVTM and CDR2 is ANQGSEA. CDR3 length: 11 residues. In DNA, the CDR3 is TGCACGACGACAGGGAACTATGGCTACACCTTC. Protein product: CTTTGNYGYTF.

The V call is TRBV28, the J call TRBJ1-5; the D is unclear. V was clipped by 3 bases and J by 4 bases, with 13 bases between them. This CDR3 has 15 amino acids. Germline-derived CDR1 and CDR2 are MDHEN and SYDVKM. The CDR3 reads CASSFGSYTNQPQHF. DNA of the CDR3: TGTGCCAGCAGTTTTGGCAGCTACACTAATCAGCCCCAGCATTTT.

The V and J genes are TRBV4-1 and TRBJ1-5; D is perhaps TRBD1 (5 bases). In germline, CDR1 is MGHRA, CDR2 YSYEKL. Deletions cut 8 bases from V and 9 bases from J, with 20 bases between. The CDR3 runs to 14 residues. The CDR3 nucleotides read TGCGCCAGCGGCATTATCGGGGGGGGAGGGCCCCAGCATTTT. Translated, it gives CASGIIGGGGPQHF.

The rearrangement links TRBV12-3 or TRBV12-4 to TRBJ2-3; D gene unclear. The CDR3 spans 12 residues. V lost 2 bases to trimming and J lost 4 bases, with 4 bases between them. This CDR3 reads CASSLYSDTQYF. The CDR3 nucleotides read TGTGCCAGCAGTTTATATTCAGATACGCAGTATTTT.

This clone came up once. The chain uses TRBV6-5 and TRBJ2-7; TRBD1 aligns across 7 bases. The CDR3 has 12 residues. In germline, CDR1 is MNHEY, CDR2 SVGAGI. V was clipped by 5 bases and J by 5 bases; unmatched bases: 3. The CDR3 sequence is CASSLQGNEQYV. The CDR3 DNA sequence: TGTGCCAGCAGTCTACAGGGGAACGAGCAGTACGTC.

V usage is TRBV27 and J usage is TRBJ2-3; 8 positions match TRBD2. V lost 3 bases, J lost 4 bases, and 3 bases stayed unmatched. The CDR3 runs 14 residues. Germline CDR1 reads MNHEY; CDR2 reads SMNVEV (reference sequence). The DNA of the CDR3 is TGTGCCAGCAGTTTCTCGCGGGGGGCAGATACGCAGTATTTT. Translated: CASSFSRGADTQYF.